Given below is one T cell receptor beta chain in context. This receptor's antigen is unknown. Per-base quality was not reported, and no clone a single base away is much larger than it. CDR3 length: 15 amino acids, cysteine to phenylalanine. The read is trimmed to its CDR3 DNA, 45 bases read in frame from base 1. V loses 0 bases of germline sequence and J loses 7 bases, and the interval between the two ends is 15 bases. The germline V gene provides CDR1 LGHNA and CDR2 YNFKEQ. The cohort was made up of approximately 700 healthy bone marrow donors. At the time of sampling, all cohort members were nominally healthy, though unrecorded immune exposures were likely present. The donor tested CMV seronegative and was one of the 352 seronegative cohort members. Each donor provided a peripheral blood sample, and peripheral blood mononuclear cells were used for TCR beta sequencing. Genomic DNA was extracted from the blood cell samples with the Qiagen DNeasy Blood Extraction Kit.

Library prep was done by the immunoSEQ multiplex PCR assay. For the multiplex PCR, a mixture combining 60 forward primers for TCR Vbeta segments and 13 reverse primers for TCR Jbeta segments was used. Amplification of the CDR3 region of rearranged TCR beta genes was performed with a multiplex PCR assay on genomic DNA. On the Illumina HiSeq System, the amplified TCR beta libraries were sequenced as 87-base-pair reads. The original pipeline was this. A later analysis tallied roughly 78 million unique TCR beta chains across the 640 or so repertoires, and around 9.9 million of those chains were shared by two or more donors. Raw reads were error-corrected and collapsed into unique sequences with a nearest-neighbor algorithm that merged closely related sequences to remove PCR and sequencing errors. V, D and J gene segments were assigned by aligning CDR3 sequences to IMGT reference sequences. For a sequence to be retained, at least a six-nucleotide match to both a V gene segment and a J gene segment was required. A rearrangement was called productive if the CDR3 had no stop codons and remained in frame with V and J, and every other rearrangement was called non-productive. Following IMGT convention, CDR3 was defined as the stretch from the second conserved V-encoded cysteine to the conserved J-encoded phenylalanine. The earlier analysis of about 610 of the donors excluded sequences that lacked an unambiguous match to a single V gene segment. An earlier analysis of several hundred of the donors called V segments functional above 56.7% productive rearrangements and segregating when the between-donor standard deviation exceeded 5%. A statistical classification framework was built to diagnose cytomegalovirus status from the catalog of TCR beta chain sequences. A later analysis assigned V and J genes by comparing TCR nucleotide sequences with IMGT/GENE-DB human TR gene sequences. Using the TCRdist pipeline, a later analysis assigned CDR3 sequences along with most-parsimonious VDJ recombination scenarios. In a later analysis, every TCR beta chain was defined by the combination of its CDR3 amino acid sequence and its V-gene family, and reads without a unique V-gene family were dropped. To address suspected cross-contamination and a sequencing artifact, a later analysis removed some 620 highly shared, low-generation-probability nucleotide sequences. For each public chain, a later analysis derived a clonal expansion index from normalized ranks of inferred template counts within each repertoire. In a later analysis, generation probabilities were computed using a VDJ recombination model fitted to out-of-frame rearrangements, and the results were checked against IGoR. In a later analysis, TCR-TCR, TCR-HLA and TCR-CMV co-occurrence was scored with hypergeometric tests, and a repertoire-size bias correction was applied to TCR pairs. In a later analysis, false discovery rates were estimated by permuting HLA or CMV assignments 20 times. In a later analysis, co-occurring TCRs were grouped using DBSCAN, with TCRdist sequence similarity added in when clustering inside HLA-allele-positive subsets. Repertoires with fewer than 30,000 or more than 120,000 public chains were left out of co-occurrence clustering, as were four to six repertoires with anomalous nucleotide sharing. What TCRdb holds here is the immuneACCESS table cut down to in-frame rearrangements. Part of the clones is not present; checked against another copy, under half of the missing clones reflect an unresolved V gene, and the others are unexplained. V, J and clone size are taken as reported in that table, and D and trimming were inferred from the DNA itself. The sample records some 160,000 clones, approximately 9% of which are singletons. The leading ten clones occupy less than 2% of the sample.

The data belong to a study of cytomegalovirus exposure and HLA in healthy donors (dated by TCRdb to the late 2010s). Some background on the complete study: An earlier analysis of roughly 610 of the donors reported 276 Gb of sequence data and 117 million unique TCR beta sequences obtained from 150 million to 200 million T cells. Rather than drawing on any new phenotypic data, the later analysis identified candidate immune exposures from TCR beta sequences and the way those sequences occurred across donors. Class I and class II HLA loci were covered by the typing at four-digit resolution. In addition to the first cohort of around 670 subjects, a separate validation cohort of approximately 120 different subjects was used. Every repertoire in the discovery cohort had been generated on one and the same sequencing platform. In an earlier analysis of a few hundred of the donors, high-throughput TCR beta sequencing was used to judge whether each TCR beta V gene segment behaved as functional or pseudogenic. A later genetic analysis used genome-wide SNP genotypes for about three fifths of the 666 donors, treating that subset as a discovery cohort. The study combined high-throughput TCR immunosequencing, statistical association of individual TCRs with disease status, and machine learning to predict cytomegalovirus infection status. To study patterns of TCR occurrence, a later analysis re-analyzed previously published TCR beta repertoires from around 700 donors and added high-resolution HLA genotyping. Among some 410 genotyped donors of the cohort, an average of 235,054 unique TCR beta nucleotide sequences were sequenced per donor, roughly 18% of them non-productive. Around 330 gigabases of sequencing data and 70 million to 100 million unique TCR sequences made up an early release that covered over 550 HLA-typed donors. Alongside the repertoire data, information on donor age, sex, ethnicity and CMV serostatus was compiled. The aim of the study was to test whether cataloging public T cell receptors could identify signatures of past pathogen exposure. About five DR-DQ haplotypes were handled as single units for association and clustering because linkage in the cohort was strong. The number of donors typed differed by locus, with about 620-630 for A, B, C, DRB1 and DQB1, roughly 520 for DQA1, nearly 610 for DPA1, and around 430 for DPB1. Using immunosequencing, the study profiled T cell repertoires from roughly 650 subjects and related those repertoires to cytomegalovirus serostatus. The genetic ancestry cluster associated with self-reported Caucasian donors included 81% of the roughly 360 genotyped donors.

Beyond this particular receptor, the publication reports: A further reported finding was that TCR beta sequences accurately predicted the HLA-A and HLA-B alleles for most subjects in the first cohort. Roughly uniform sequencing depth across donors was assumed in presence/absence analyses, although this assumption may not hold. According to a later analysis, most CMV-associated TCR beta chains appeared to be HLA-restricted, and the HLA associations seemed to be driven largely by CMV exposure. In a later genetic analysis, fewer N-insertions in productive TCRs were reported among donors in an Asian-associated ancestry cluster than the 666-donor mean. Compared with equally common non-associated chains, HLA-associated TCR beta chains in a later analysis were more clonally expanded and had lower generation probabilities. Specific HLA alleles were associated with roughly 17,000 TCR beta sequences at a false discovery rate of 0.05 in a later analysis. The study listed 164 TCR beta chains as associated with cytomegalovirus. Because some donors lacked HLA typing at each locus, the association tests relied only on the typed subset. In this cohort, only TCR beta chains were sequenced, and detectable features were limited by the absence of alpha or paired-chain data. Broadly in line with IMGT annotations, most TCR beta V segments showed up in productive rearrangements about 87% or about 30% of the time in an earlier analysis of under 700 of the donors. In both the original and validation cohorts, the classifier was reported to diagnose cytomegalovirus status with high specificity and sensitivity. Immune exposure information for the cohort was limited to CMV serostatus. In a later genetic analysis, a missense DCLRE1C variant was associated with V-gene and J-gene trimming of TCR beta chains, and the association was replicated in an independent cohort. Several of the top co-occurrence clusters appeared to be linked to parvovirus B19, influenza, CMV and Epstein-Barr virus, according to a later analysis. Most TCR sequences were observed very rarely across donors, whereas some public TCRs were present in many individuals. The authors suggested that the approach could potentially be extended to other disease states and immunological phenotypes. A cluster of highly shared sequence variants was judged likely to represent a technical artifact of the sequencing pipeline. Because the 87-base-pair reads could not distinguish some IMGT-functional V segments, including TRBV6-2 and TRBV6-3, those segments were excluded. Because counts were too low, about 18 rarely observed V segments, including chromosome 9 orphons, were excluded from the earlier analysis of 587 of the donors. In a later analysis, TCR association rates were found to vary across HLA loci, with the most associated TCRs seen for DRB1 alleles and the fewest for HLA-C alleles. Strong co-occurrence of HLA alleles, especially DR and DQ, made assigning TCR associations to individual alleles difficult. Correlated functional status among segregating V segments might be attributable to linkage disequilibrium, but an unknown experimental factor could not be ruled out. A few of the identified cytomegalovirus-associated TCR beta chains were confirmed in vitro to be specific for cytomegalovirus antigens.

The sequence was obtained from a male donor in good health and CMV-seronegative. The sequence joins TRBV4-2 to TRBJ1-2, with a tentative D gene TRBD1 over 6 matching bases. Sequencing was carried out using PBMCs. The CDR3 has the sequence CASSQDRGTLFGYTF. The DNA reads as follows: TGTGCCAGCAGCCAAGATAGGGGGACACTGTTTGGCTACACCTTC.